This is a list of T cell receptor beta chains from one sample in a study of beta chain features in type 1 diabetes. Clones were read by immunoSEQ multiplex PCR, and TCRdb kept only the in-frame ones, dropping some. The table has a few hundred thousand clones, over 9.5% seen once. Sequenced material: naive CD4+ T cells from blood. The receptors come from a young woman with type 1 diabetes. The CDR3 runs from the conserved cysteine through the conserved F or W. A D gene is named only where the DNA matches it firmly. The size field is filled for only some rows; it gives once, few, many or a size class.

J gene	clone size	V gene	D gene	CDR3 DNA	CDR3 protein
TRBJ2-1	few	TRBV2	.	TGTGCCAGCAGGCGGTTTGTCGGAGACAGCGGGGAGCAGTTCTTC	CASRRFVGDSGEQFF
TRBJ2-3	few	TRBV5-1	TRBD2	TGCGCCAGCAGAGTGGGGACTAGCGGACCTAGCACAGATACGCAGTATTTT	CASRVGTSGPSTDTQYF
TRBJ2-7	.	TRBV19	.	TGTGCCAGTAGTATTCGTCAGGGGAGTCAGTACTTC	CASSIRQGSQYF
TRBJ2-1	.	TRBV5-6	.	TGTGCCAGCAGCTTGCCCAGCGGGTCCCGGAATGGCTGGGTCTTC	CASSLPSGSRNGWVF
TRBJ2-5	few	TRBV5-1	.	TGCGCCAGCAGCGTCGCAGGGTACCAAGAGACCCAGTACTTC	CASSVAGYQETQYF
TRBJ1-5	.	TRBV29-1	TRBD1	TGCAGCGTTGTGGTGGTACAGGGGCAGCCCCAGCATTTT	CSVVVVQGQPQHF
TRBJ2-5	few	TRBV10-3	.	TGTGCCATCAGTGGCACTAGCGAGACCCAGTACTTC	CAISGTSETQYF
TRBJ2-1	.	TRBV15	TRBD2	TGTGCCACCAGAAGCGGGAGGGTTTACCACAATGAGCAGTTCTTC	CATRSGRVYHNEQFF
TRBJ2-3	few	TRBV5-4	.	TGTGCCAGCAGCTTGGCCAGTAGCACGGCGCAGTATTTT	CASSLASSTAQYF
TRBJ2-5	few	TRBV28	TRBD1	TGTGCTACAGGGGGTGCCGCTAGGGAGACCCAGTACTTC	CATGGAARETQYF
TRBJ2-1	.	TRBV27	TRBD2	TGTGCCAGCAGCCGAGGACTAGCGGGCTCAAATGAGCAGTTCTTC	CASSRGLAGSNEQFF
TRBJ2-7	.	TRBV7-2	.	TGTGCCAGCAGCCCACCAAACTACTCATCCTACGAGCAGTACTTC	CASSPPNYSSYEQYF
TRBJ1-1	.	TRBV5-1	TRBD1	TGCGCCAGCACCAGGACAGGGGGAAGCTTGAACACTGAAGCTTTCTTT	CASTRTGGSLNTEAFF